The 8 T cell receptor beta chains in this list originate from one sample, sequenced in a study of beta chain features in type 1 diabetes. General study results and limits: Shortening of TCRB CDR3s, moderate but significant, appeared in all four CD4+ subsets of Type 1 diabetes patients.

Sequencing targeted expressed TCRB transcripts, as all isolated RNA had been reverse transcribed. Only in-frame clones appear in the TCRdb table, and some are missing; sequencing was by immunoSEQ multiplex PCR. The table includes about 360,000 clones, 10% to 15% detected once. These receptors have no known antigen. The sample was naive CD4+ T cells from blood. The receptors were gathered from a woman aged 18-29 years with type 1 diabetes.

In this sample, this clone turned up a few times. DNA of the CDR3: TGTGCCAGCAGCTACAGGGGATCTGGGACCGGGGAGCTGTTTTTT. Protein sequence: CASSYRGSGTGELFF. The chain carries TRBV7-2 and TRBJ2-2, with 7 positions matching TRBD1. The CDR3 consists of 15 residues. V lost 4 bases and J lost 5; bases outside the gene matches: 7. Germline assignment: CDR1 SGHTA and CDR2 FQGNSA.

This clone has more than one count but fewer than ten. The chain joins TRBV7-2 to TRBJ2-2; 10 bases match TRBD1. Germline CDR1 is SGHTA and CDR2 is FQGNSA. Trimming took 4 bases from V and 4 from J; bases not matched to a gene: 3. The CDR3 runs 15 residues. The CDR3 sequence is CASSSRTGGTGELFF. CDR3 DNA sequence: TGTGCCAGCAGCTCAAGGACAGGGGGCACCGGGGAGCTGTTTTTT.

V usage is TRBV7-2 and J usage is TRBJ1-1; possibly TRBD1 for D (6 bases). The CDR3 length is 11 residues. Germline CDR1 and CDR2: SGHTA and FQGNSA. Trimming cost V 7 bases and J 8 bases, with 11 bases left between them. This chain's CDR3 is CASNNQGEAFF. The CDR3 region has the DNA TGTGCCAGCAACAACCAGGGGGAAGCTTTCTTT.

This clone showed up just a few times. The chain carries TRBV9 and TRBJ2-3; TRBD2 matches at 15 bases. J was trimmed by 6 bases and V by 0 bases; bases with no gene match: 5. The CDR3 spans 17 residues. Germline loops: CDR1 SGDLS, CDR2 YYNGEE. The CDR3 loop is CASSVGGTSGGSDTQYF. In nucleotides, the CDR3 is TGTGCCAGCAGCGTAGGGGGGACTAGCGGGGGGTCGGATACGCAGTATTTT. Supplemented by reference TRBV9 and TRBJ2-3, the full variable domain reads DSGVTQTPKHLITATGQRVTLRCSPRSGDLSVYWYQQSLDQGLQFLIQYYNGEERAKGNILERFSAQQFPDLHSELNLSSLELGDSALYFCASSVGGTSGGSDTQYFGPGTRLTVL.

The gene calls are TRBV7-9 and TRBJ2-3, with 9 bases identical to TRBD2. This CDR3 has 15 amino acids. The germline gives CDR1 SEHNR, CDR2 FQNEAQ (reference sequence). Trimming cost V 6 bases and J 5 bases; bases outside gene matches: 9. The CDR3 DNA reads as TGTGCCAGCAGTCACGGCTCACTAGCGGGAGATACGCAGTATTTT. It codes for CASSHGSLAGDTQYF.

This sequence joins TRBV15 and TRBJ2-1; 7 bases map to TRBD2. V was clipped by 1 base and J by 6 bases; unmatched bases: 6. CDR1 is LNHNV, CDR2 YYDKDF, per germline (reference sequence). CDR3 length: 15 amino acids. The CDR3 DNA is TGTGCCACCAGCAGAGCGGGTGGGAGGGGCAATGAGCAGTTCTTC. Translation gives CATSRAGGRGNEQFF.

The chain recombines TRBV30 with TRBJ2-1; perhaps TRBD1 as D (6 bases). V was cut by 5 bases and J by 8 bases, with 13 bases left in between. This CDR3 region has 12 residues. Germline CDR1 is GTSNPN and CDR2 is SVGIG (reference sequence). As DNA, the CDR3 is TGTGCCTGGGACCGCAGGGGCGATGAGCAGTTCTTC. Encoded protein: CAWDRRGDEQFF.

This clone has a single count. J is TRBJ2-1 and V is TRBV11-3; TRBD2 agrees at 13 bases. The trim removed 0 bases at V and 12 bases at J, leaving 14 bases unmatched. The CDR3 is 18 residues long. CDR1 and CDR2 (germline): SGHNT, YENEEA. The CDR3 sequence is CASSLEGRFTSGRAGQFF. CDR3 sequence (DNA): TGTGCCAGCAGCTTAGAGGGTCGGTTTACTAGCGGGAGGGCCGGGCAGTTCTTC.